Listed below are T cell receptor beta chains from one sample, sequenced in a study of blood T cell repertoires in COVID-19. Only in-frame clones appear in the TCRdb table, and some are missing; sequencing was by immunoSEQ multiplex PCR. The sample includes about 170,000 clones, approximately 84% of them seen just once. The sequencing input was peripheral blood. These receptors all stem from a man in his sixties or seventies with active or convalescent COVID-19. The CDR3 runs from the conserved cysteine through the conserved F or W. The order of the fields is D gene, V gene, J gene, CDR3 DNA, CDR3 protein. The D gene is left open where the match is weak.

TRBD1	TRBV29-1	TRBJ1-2	TGCAGCGTGGGGGACAGCCTCTATGGCTACACCTTC	CSVGDSLYGYTF
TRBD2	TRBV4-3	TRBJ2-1	TGCGCCAGCAGCCAGAGGACTAGCGGAGACCACAATGAGCAGTTCTTC	CASSQRTSGDHNEQFF
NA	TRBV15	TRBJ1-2	TGTGCCACCAGCAGAGATCGGGGCAGGGGACCGAAAAACTATGGCTACACCTTC	CATSRDRGRGPKNYGYTF
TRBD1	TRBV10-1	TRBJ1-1	TGCGCCAGCAGCCGCGCACAGGGGACGAACACTGAAGCTTTCTTT	CASSRAQGTNTEAFF
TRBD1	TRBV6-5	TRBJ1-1	TGTGCCAGCAGCCGAGACAGGGGTGGAACTGAAGCTTTCTTT	CASSRDRGGTEAFF
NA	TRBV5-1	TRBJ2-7	TGCGCCAGCAGCCCGAAGTGGACAGCGGCCCGCCAAGGGGGGGTCGACGAGCAGTACTTC	CASSPKWTAARQGGVDEQYF
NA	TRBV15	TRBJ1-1	TGTGCCACCAGCAGAGAAGGCGTGGGGCGGGGGACTGAAGCTTTCTTT	CATSREGVGRGTEAFF
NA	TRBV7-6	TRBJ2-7	TGTGCCAGCAGCCTAGCAGCGGGTCGGGGCTACGAGCAGTACTTC	CASSLAAGRGYEQYF
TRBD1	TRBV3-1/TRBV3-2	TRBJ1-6	TGTGCCAGCAGCCCCCGACAGGGGAGTTCACCCCTCCACTTT	CASSPRQGSSPLHF
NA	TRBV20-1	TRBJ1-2	TGCAGTGCACAGGGTAACTATGGCTACACCTTC	CSAQGNYGYTF